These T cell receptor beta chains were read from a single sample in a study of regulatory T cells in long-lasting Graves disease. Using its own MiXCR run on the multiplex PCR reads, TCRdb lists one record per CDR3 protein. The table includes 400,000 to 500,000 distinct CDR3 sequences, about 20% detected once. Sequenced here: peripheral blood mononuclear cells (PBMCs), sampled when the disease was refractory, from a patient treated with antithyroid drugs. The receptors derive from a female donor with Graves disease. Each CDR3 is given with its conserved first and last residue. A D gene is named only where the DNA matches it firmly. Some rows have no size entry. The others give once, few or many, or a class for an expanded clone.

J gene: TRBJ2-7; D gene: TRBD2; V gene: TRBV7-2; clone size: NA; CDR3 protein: CASSPGPGLAGAEYF; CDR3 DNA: TGTGCCAGCAGCCCTGGTCCGGGACTAGCGGGAGCAGAGTACTTC
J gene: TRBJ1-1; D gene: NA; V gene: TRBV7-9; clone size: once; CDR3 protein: CASSFPPDGAGTEAFF; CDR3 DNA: TGTGCCAGCAGCTTCCCCCCGGACGGGGCGGGCACTGAAGCTTTCTTT
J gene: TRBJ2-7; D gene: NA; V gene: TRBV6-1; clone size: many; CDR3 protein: CASSPRGYEQYF; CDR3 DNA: TGTGCCAGCAGCCCCAGGGGTTACGAGCAGTACTTC
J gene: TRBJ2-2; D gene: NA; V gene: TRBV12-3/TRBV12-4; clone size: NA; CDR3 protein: CASQQGLTGELFF; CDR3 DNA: TGTGCCAGCCAGCAGGGTCTGACCGGGGAGCTGTTTTTT
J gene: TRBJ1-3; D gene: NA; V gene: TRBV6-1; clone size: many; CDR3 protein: CASSLDSGNTIYF; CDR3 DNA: TGTGCCAGCAGTCTTGATTCTGGAAACACCATATATTTT
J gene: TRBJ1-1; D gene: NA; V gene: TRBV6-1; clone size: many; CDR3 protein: CASSELGGKRTEAFF; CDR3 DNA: TGTGCCAGCAGTGAACTGGGGGGGAAGCGCACTGAAGCTTTCTTT
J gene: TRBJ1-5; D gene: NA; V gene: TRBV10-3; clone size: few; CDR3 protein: CAISEAGRNQPQHF; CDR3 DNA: TGTGCCATCAGTGAGGCCGGACGCAATCAGCCCCAGCATTTT
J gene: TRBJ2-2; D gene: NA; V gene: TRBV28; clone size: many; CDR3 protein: CASSLFPGRGLGTGELFF; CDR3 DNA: TGTGCCAGCAGTTTGTTTCCGGGGAGGGGGCTCGGAACCGGGGAGCTGTTTTTT
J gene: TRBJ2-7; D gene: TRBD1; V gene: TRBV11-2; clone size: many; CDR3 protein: CASTEPGQGVSGEQYF; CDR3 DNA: TGTGCCAGCACCGAACCGGGACAGGGGGTTTCGGGCGAGCAGTACTTC
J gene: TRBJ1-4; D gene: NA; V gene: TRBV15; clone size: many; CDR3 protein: CATSRDPPGLKGEKLFF; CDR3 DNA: TGTGCCACCAGCAGAGATCCCCCGGGGCTGAAGGGTGAAAAACTGTTTTTT
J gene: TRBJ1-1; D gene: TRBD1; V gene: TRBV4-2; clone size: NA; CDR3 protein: CASSQPGQQNTEAFF; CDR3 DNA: TGTGCCAGCAGCCAACCGGGACAGCAGAACACTGAAGCTTTCTTT
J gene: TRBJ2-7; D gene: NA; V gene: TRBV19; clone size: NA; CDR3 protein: CASSFGPSGEQYF; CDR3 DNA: TGTGCCAGTAGTTTCGGACCGTCAGGGGAGCAGTACTTC
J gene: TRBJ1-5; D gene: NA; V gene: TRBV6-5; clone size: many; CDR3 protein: CASSSGPPRDRLNQPQHF; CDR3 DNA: TGTGCCAGCAGTTCCGGGCCCCCCCGAGACAGGCTGAATCAGCCCCAGCATTTT
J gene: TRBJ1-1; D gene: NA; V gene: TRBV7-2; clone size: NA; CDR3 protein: CASSLVGRMNTEAFF; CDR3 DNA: TGTGCCAGCAGCTTAGTAGGCAGAATGAACACTGAAGCTTTCTTT
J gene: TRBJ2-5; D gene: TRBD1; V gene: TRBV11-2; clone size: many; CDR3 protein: CASTLGTGQETQYF; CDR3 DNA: TGTGCCAGCACCCTGGGGACAGGACAAGAGACCCAGTACTTC
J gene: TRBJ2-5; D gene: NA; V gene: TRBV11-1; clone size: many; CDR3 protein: CASSPRSWEIETQYF; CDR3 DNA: TGTGCCAGCAGTCCCCGGAGCTGGGAGATAGAGACCCAGTACTTC
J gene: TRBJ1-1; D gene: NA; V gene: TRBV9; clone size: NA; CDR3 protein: CASSGDSRGGAFF; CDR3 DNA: TGTGCCAGCAGCGGAGACTCACGAGGAGGTGCTTTCTTT
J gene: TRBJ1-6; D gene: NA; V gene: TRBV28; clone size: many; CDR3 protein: CASRIVGSSYNSPLHF; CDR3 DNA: TGTGCCAGCCGGATAGTAGGCAGCTCCTATAATTCACCCCTCCACTTT